These 21 T cell receptor beta chains originate from one sample sequenced in a study of tumor-infiltrating lymphocytes in primary liver carcinoma. The input was approximately 500 ng total RNA; TCR beta cDNA was made from it with a constant-region primer. Investigators got TCR beta libraries out of three nested multiplex PCR rounds, done with slightly modified ARM-PCR. Both of the initial two PCR rounds ran for roughly 11 cycles and employed TRBV1-TRBV30 forward primers alongside a C-beta reverse primer. TCRdb independently ran MiXCR on the multiplex PCR reads; one entry per CDR3 protein. Among 250,000 to 400,000 distinct CDR3 sequences listed, around three fifths were seen once. Blood RNA originated from unsorted whole blood, with germline DNA additionally extracted. Sample: peripheral blood. The receptors here all came from a man aged 35-49 years with primary liver carcinoma and hepatitis B virus infection.

This clonotype has at least ten counts. CDR3 amino acids: CASRDIGGLYEQYF. In DNA, the CDR3 is TGTGCCAGCCGGGACATTGGAGGTCTCTACGAGCAGTACTTC. The chain joins TRBV6-2 or TRBV6-3 to TRBJ2-7, with D maybe TRBD1 (6 bases). CDR1 and CDR2 from the germline V gene are MNHEY and SVGEGT. V gave up 8 bases and J gave up 3 bases, with 17 bases separating them. The CDR3 runs to 14 residues.

The sample holds a few counts of this clonotype. V gene TRBV24-1 combines with J gene TRBJ2-1; D is unclear. Trimming stripped 1 base from V and 3 bases from J, with 9 bases between. CDR3 size: 15 residues. Germline assignment: CDR1 KGHDR and CDR2 SFDVKD. The CDR3 region is CATSDFGRNYNEQFF. The CDR3 DNA sequence: TGTGCCACCAGTGATTTCGGCAGGAACTACAATGAGCAGTTCTTC.

The chain combines TRBV20-1 with TRBJ2-7; 8 bases are shared with TRBD1. CDR1 DFQATT and CDR2 SNEGSKA come from the germline V gene (reference sequence). Trimming removed 4 bases from V and 0 bases from J; junction bases left unmatched: 2. This CDR3 region has 13 residues. For the CDR3, the DNA is TGCAGTGCTAAGACAGGGGTCTCCTACGAGCAGTACTTC. It is translated as CSAKTGVSYEQYF.

As concerns this clonotype: Given the absence of the conserved phenylalanine or tryptophan at the CDR3 end, a read error is likely. The chain is built from TRBV29-1 and TRBJ1-2, with D possibly being TRBD1 (6 bases). V was shortened by 7 bases and J by 6 bases, with 18 bases between the two germline ends. The germline gives CDR1 SQVTM, CDR2 ANQGSEA. The CDR3 totals 13 residues. The CDR3 here is CSALRGDRDGYTY. The CDR3, as DNA: TGCAGCGCTCTAAGGGGGGATCGGGATGGCTACACCTAC.

This clonotype was counted at least ten times. The DNA for the CDR3 is TGTGCCAGCAGCTTAAGCGCTAGCGGTAACATTCAGTACTTC. Translating gives CASSLSASGNIQYF. The rearrangement links TRBV11-2 to TRBJ2-4, with 7 bases identical to TRBD2. Germline V CDR1 and CDR2: SGHAT, FQNNGV. The ends lost 2 bases at V and 7 bases at J; junction bases unmatched: 5. The CDR3 runs 14 residues.

Note on this clonotype: A read error may explain this, as a much larger clone is one base away. This likely comes from a read error, as the CDR3 has no conserved phenylalanine or tryptophan at its end. The rearrangement uses TRBV6-1 and TRBJ2-7; D unclear. The CDR3 consists of 13 residues. V gave up 4 bases and J gave up 2 bases, with 9 bases separating them. Germline CDR1 reads MNHNS; CDR2 reads SASEGT. The CDR3: CASSAFATYEQYI. In DNA, the CDR3 is TGTGCCAGCAGTGCCTTTGCGACCTACGAGCAGTACATC.

The gene calls are TRBV5-6 and TRBJ1-6; D is undetermined. Trimming left V 2 bases short and J 10 bases short, with 22 bases between. The CDR3 has 17 residues. Germline CDR1 reads SGHDT; CDR2 reads YYEEEE. The CDR3 sequence: CASSFMKTRLRGSPLHF. CDR3 DNA: TGTGCCAGCAGCTTCATGAAGACAAGGCTGCGGGGATCACCCCTCCACTTT.

This clonotype was detected many times. The chain carries TRBV4-2 and TRBJ1-2; tentative D call: TRBD1 (6 bases). The CDR3 runs to 14 residues. CDR1 is LGHNA, CDR2 YNFKEQ, per germline. Trimming removed 0 bases at V and 6 bases at J, with 11 bases between. CDR3 nucleotide sequence: TGTGCCAGCAGCCAAGATCGGTGGACAGATGGCTACACCTTC. This sequence encodes CASSQDRWTDGYTF.

This clonotype was seen ten or more times. The V and J genes are TRBV6-6 and TRBJ1-5; TRBD1 might be the D (5 bases). Germline V lookup: CDR1 MNHNY, CDR2 SVGAGI (reference sequence). This CDR3 has 11 residues. V was pared by 8 bases and J by 5 bases, with 7 bases between. The CDR3 DNA reads TGTGCCAGCGGACAACATCAGCCCCAGCATTTT. It specifies CASGQHQPQHF.

Remarks on this clonotype: A read error may be the cause here, since a much bigger clone is one base away. The chain joins TRBV10-3 to TRBJ1-5, with 9 bases aligning to TRBD1. The J call may be mistaken, given a closer DNA end match to TRBJ2-3. Germline V CDR1 and CDR2: ENHRY, SYGVKD. The CDR3 totals 13 residues. CDR3 sequence reads: CATRDRADQPQYF. CDR3 DNA sequence: TGTGCCACCCGGGACAGGGCAGATCAGCCCCAGTATTTT.

A word on this clonotype: A much bigger clone sits one base away, suggesting this may be a read error. This chain links TRBV12-3 or TRBV12-4 with TRBJ1-4; 9 positions match TRBD1. The CDR3 loop spans 14 amino acids. CDR3 sequence: CASSLGTGHEKLSF. The DNA of the CDR3 is TGTGCCAGCAGTCTTGGGACAGGGCATGAAAAACTGTCTTTT.

The V call is TRBV12-3 or TRBV12-4, the J call TRBJ2-4; 10 bases are shared with TRBD1. The CDR3 totals 16 residues. V lost 6 bases, J lost 2 bases, and 7 bases stayed unmatched. CDR3 in DNA: TGTGCCAGCAGCCTAGGACAGGGGGAAACCAAAAACATTCAGTACTTC. Its protein product is CASSLGQGETKNIQYF.

This clonotype was detected many times. The chain employs TRBV29-1 and TRBJ2-1; D tentatively fits TRBD1 or TRBD2 (5 bases each). Per germline, CDR1 SQVTM and CDR2 ANQGSEA. The CDR3 is made up of 13 amino acids. Trimming stripped 7 bases from V and 5 bases from J, with 15 bases between. This chain's CDR3 is CSGDADLNNEQFF. The DNA for the CDR3 is TGCAGCGGGGACGCGGACCTGAACAATGAGCAGTTCTTC.

The V and J genes are TRBV14 and TRBJ2-7; TRBD2 matches 7 bases. Germline assignment: CDR1 SGHDN and CDR2 FVKESK. This CDR3 region has 15 residues. Trimming cost V 1 base and J 5 bases; bases outside gene matches: 8. CDR3 nucleotides: TGTGCCAGCAGCCAAGTGGGGGGGATTAGCGACGAGCAGTACGTC. Its translation is CASSQVGGISDEQYV.

This clonotype showed up many times. The chain carries TRBV29-1 and TRBJ2-3; D possibly corresponds to TRBD1 (6 bases). Germline V gives CDR1 SQVTM, CDR2 ANQGSEA. Trimming removed 4 bases from V and 4 bases from J, with 9 bases in between. CDR3 size: 12 residues. The CDR3 coding sequence is TGCAGCGTTGTGGCAGGGGCAGATACGCAGTATTTT. This translates into CSVVAGADTQYF.

This clonotype was seen more than once but under ten times. A much larger clonotype is one base distant, so this may be a read error. The chain combines TRBV29-1 with TRBJ2-5; D possibly uses TRBD1 or TRBD2 (5 bases each). The CDR3 loop spans 13 amino acids. Trimming took 3 bases from V and 2 from J, leaving 10 bases between them. From germline, CDR1 is SQVTM and CDR2 ANQGSEA. The CDR3 loop reads CSVDGTIQETQYF. As DNA, the CDR3 is TGCAGCGTTGATGGGACGATTCAAGAGACCCAGTACTTC. The variable domain in full, completed from reference TRBV29-1 and TRBJ2-5, reads SAVISQKPSRDICQRGTSLTIQCQVDSQVTMMFWYRQQPGQSLTLIATANQGSEATYESGFVIDKFPISRPNLTFSTLTVSNMSPEDSSIYLCSVDGTIQETQYFGPGTRLLVL.

This rearrangement joins TRBV6-2 or TRBV6-3 to TRBJ2-1; 7 bases fit TRBD2. The CDR3 length is 16 residues. J lost 3 bases, V lost 1 base, and 6 bases had no gene match. The germline gives CDR1 MNHEY, CDR2 SVGEGT. CDR3 DNA sequence: TGTGCCAGCAGTTACTGCGGGAGAGCTAACTACAATGAGCAGTTCTTC. This gives the protein CASSYCGRANYNEQFF.

The rearrangement joins TRBV4-2 to TRBJ2-1; either TRBD1 or TRBD2 may supply D (5 bases each). Germline-derived CDR1 and CDR2 are LGHNA and YNFKEQ. This CDR3 comprises 18 residues. V was cut by 4 bases and J by 0 bases, with 19 bases left in between. This chain's CDR3 is CASSLPPGTARSYNEQFF. In DNA form, the CDR3 reads TGTGCCAGCAGCCTCCCCCCCGGGACGGCACGCTCCTACAATGAGCAGTTCTTC.

Turning to this clonotype: A much larger clone lies one base from this, so it may be a read error. V and J are TRBV12-3 or TRBV12-4 and TRBJ2-5; no definite D call. The CDR3 has 13 amino acids. CDR3 residues: CAISFGRQETQYF. As DNA, the CDR3 is TGTGCCATCAGTTTCGGCAGGCAAGAGACCCAGTACTTC.

This chain joins TRBV28 and TRBJ2-3; D ambiguous. The ends were cut back, 5 bases at V and 5 bases at J, with 11 bases in the middle. The CDR3 is 13 amino acids. Germline values: CDR1 MDHEN, CDR2 SYDVKM. The CDR3 DNA is TGTGCCAGCAGTCCCTCGAGAAAAGATACGCAGTATTTT. Translated, it gives CASSPSRKDTQYF.

This clonotype appeared once. This likely comes from a read error, as the CDR3 has no conserved phenylalanine or tryptophan at its end. The rearrangement uses TRBV25-1 and TRBJ1-2, with D tentatively TRBD1 (5 bases). Per germline, CDR1 MGHDK and CDR2 SYGVNS. CDR3 length: 16 residues. The ends were cut back, 2 bases at V and 3 bases at J, with 16 bases in the middle. The CDR3 protein is CASSELSAVGDYGYTY. CDR3 nucleotides: TGTGCCAGCAGTGAACTATCGGCGGTGGGGGACTATGGCTACACCTAC.